This TCR beta chain was found in a study of graft-versus-host responses after intestinal transplantation. Findings and caveats of the study: Early after transplant, HvG clones declined as circulating GvH clones peaked.

Clones were read by immunoSEQ multiplex PCR, and TCRdb kept only the in-frame ones, dropping some. The sample lists about 24,000 clones, approximately 83% occurring once. With respect to this clone: The antigen is undetermined.

The sample consisted of PBMCs, taken around 440 days after intestinal transplant. The receptor's source is a human patient who received an intestinal transplant, so some T cells may come from the graft donor.

CDR3 DNA: TGTGCCAGTATGGGGACGCCCTCCTACGAGCAGTACTTC. Translated: CASMGTPSYEQYF. The V and J genes are TRBV19 and TRBJ2-7, with D possibly being TRBD1 or TRBD2 (5 bases each). CDR1 and CDR2 (germline): LNHDA, SQIVND (reference sequence). The CDR3 is 13 amino acids. With 7 bases removed from V and 0 bases from J, the gap between germline ends came to 10 bases.